The sample holds many counts of the clone carrying this T cell receptor (beta chain). TCRdb redid the calling of the 5' RACE reads with MiXCR, one entry per CDR3 protein. Of under 800,000 distinct CDR3 sequences in the sample, 21% are singletons; the top ten hold roughly 4.3%. The sample originates from a study of identical twins. The CDR3 runs 14 residues. The germline CDR1 and CDR2 sequences are SNHLY and FYNNEI. The V segment lost 7 bases and the J segment 0 bases; nucleotides outside the gene matches: 2. These data are also associated with another study on T cells expressing NK-cell markers. That paper adds: Dominance of the CD3+CD56-NKG2C+ fraction by these clonotypes also held in several donors.

The sequence was collected from a woman between 18 and 29 years old in good health. Sequenced sample: PBMCs. V gene TRBV2 combines with J gene TRBJ2-2; TRBD1 aligns across 7 bases. The CDR3 reads CASTGTANTGELFF. The DNA of the CDR3 is TGTGCCAGCACCGGGACAGCGAACACCGGGGAGCTGTTTTTT.